The sample holds many counts of the clone carrying this T cell receptor beta chain. Its target is unknown. TCR beta CDR3 sequences were amplified from RNA transcripts. A first-round RT-PCR of the TCR CDR3 used the HTBI primer set. TCRdb re-called the multiplex PCR reads with MiXCR, one entry per CDR3 protein. The sample has 450,000 to 550,000 distinct CDR3 sequences; roughly 24% are singletons. V lost 6 bases and J lost 6, with 17 bases in between. This CDR3 contains 15 residues. The data derive from a study of T cells in Graves' hyperthyroidism and ophthalmopathy. For the study at large: Once the initial diagnosis was made, peripheral blood was obtained before any treatment. Study findings and constraints: With a median lead of around 5.9 months before onset, the model predicted ophthalmopathy. Separating ophthalmopathy from stable hyperthyroidism was achieved by a 13 V-J model. Blood also held most thyroid clonotypes expanded beyond 0.001.

Sequenced material: blood. This clonotype was obtained from a woman aged 30 to 39 with Graves' ophthalmopathy. The chain combines TRBV12-3 or TRBV12-4 with TRBJ2-2; D is possibly TRBD1 (6 bases). The CDR3 coding sequence is TGTGCCAGCAGCCTGACAGGTCCCTTGCCCGGGGAGCTGTTTTTT. Its protein is CASSLTGPLPGELFF.